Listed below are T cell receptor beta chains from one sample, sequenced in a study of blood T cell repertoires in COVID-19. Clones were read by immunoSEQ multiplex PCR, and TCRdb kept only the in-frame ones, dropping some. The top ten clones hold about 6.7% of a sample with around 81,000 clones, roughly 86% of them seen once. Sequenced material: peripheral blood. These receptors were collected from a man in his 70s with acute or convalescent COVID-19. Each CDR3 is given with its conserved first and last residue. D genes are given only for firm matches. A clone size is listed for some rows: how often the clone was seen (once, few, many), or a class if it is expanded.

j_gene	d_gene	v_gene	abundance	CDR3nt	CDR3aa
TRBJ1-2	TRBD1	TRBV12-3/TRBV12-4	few	TGTGCCAGCAGTTACGGGACAGTCTATGGCTACACCTTC	CASSYGTVYGYTF
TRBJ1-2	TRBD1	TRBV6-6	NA	TGTGCCAGCGTGGGACAGAACTATGGCTACACCTTC	CASVGQNYGYTF
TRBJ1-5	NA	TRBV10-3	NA	TGTGCCATCAGTGAGTCGGAGGACAGCTATCAGCCCCAGCATTTT	CAISESEDSYQPQHF
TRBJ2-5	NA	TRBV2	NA	TGTGCCAGCACCATCCAACAAGGGGCTCGAGAGACCCAGTACTTC	CASTIQQGARETQYF
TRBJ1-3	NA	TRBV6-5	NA	TGTGCCAGCGACCCCAGGCCTGGAAACACCATATATTTT	CASDPRPGNTIYF
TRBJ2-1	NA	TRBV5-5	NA	TGTGCCAGCAGCTTGGGCCCAGGCTCCTACAATGAGCAGTTCTTC	CASSLGPGSYNEQFF
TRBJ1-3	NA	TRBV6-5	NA	TGTGCCAGCAGTTACGCAGGGGTTGGAAACACCATATATTTT	CASSYAGVGNTIYF
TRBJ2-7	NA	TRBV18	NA	TGTGCCAGCTCACGAGAGGACGAGCAGTACTTC	CASSREDEQYF
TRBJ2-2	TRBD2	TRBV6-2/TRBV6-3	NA	TGTGCCAGCAGTTGGGCGGGAGGGAGCGGGGAGCTGTTTTTT	CASSWAGGSGELFF
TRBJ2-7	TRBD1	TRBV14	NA	TGTGCCAGCAGAAGGACAGGGAGCCTAGAGCAGTACTTC	CASRRTGSLEQYF
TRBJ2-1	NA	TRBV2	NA	TGTGCCAGTTCGGCGGGCGATCCAAGTTACAATGAGCAGTTCTTC	CASSAGDPSYNEQFF
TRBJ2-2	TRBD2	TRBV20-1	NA	TGCAGTGCTAGTAAGGCGGGAGGGAGGACCGGGGAGCTGTTTTTT	CSASKAGGRTGELFF
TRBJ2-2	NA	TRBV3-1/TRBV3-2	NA	TGTGCCTCTTGTGCTCGGGGTACCGGGGAGCTGTTTTTT	CASCARGTGELFF
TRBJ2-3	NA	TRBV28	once	TGTGCCAGCAGTTTACAGAAGGCTGAGGTCCCAGATACGCAGTATTTT	CASSLQKAEVPDTQYF
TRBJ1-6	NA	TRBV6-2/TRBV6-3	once	TGTGCCAGCAGTTACTCTTCAGGGAACAATAATTCACCCCTCCACTTT	CASSYSSGNNNSPLHF
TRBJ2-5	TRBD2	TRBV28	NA	TGTGCCAGCAGTTTGCCCGGGACTAGCGGGGGAGACCCCAGGCCCCAGTACTTC	CASSLPGTSGGDPRPQYF
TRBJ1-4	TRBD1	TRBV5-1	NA	TGCGCCAGCAGCTTGCTAGGGGGCACGGGTAATGAAAAACTGTTTTTT	CASSLLGGTGNEKLFF
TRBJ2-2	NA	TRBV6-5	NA	TGTGCCAGCAGGATCGGCGGGGCGCACACCGGGGAGCTGTTTTTT	CASRIGGAHTGELFF
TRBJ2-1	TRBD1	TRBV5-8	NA	TGTGCCAGCAGCTTCGTGACAGGGCTCTCCTACAATGAGCAGTTCTTC	CASSFVTGLSYNEQFF
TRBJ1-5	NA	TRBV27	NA	TGTGCCAGCAGTACTTCCACAGGGAATCAGCCCCAGCATTTT	CASSTSTGNQPQHF
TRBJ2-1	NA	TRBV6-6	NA	TGTGCCAGCAGCTTACCCAGCGTCAATGAGCAGTTCTTC	CASSLPSVNEQFF
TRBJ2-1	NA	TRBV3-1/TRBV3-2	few	TGTGCCAGCAGCCTCCAACAAATTGGTGAGCAGTTCTTC	CASSLQQIGEQFF
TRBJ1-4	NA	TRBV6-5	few	TGTGCCAGCAGTTATAGCCAGGGGTCAAAACGTGAAAAACTGTTTTTT	CASSYSQGSKREKLFF
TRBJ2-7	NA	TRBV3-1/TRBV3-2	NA	TGTGCCAGCAGCCAAACTCCGGACATAAACGAGCAGTACTTC	CASSQTPDINEQYF
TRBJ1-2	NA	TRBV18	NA	TGTGCCAGCTCACCAGCAGGGGACTATGGCTACACCTTC	CASSPAGDYGYTF
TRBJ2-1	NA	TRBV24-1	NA	TGTGCCACCAGTGGGGGGGACGCCTACAATGAGCAGTTCTTC	CATSGGDAYNEQFF
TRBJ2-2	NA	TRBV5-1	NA	TGCGCCAGCAGCTTGCAGAACACCGGGGAGCTGTTTTTT	CASSLQNTGELFF
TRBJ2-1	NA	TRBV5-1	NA	TGCGCCAGCAGCTTCGGGTCCACGCACAATGAGCAGTTCTTC	CASSFGSTHNEQFF
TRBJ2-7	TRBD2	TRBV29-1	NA	TGCAGCGTTGTACTAGCGGGGCCCTACGAGCAGTACTTC	CSVVLAGPYEQYF
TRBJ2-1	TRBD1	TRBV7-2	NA	TGTGCCAGCATCCTGACCACCCTCACAGGGGGCGCCTACAATGAGCAGTTCTTC	CASILTTLTGGAYNEQFF
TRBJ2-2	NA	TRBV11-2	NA	TGTGCCAGCAGCTTAGCTGCGACAACCACCGGGGAGCTGTTTTTT	CASSLAATTTGELFF
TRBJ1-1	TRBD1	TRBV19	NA	TGTGCCAGTAGTATTGGGACAGGGATTAGTGAAGCTTTCTTT	CASSIGTGISEAFF